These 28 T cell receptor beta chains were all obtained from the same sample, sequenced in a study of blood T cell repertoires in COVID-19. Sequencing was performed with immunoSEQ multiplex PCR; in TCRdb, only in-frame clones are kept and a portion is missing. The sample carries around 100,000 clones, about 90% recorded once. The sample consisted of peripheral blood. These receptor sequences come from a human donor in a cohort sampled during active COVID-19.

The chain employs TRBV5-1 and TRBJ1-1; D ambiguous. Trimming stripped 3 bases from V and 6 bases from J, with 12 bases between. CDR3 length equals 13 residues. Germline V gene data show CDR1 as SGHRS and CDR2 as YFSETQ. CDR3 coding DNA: TGCGCCAGCAGCTGGAGCGACGGCTCTGAAGCTTTCTTT. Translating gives CASSWSDGSEAFF.

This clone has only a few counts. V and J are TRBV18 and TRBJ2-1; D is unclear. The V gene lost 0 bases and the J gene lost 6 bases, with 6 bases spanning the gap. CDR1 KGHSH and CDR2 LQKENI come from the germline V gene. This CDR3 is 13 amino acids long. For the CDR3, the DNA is TGTGCCAGCTCACCACCCCCCGGCAATGAGCAGTTCTTC. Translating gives CASSPPPGNEQFF.

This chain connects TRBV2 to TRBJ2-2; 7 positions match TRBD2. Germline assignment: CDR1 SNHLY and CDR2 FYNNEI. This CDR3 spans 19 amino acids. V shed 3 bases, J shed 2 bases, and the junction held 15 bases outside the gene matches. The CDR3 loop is CASSDPREHSRGNTGELFF. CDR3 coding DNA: TGTGCCAGCAGTGACCCGCGGGAGCATAGCCGGGGAAACACCGGGGAGCTGTTTTTT.

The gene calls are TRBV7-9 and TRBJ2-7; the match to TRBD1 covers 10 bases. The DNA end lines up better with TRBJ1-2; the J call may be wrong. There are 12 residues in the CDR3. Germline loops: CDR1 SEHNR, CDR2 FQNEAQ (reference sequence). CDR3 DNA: TGTGCCAGCAGCTTCCCGGGACAGGGGTACACCTTC. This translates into CASSFPGQGYTF.

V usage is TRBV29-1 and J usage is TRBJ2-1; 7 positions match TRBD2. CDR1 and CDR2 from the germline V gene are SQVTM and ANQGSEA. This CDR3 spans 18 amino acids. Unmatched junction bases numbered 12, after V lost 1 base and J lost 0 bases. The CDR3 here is CSVEGRGVRASSYNEQFF. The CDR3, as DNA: TGCAGCGTTGAAGGACGGGGGGTGCGGGCAAGCTCCTACAATGAGCAGTTCTTC.

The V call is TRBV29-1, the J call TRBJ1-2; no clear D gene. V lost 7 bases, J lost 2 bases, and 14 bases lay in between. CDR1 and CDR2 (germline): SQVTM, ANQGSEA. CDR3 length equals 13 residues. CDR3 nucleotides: TGCAGCGCCGGGGAGAGCGTCAACTATGGCTACACCTTC. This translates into CSAGESVNYGYTF. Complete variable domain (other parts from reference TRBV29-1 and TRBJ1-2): SAVISQKPSRDICQRGTSLTIQCQVDSQVTMMFWYRQQPGQSLTLIATANQGSEATYESGFVIDKFPISRPNLTFSTLTVSNMSPEDSSIYLCSAGESVNYGYTFGSGTRLTVV.

Here the CDR3 reads CASSKQGGTYEQYF. DNA for the CDR3: TGTGCCAGCAGCAAGCAGGGGGGAACCTACGAGCAGTACTTC. The chain couples TRBV9 to TRBJ2-7; tentatively, D is TRBD1 (7 bases). The CDR3 contains 14 residues. Germline V CDR1 and CDR2: SGDLS, YYNGEE. Trimming removed 4 bases from V and 2 bases from J, with 13 bases in between. Drawing the rest from reference TRBV9 and TRBJ2-7, the complete variable domain is DSGVTQTPKHLITATGQRVTLRCSPRSGDLSVYWYQQSLDQGLQFLIQYYNGEERAKGNILERFSAQQFPDLHSELNLSSLELGDSALYFCASSKQGGTYEQYFGPGTRLTVT.

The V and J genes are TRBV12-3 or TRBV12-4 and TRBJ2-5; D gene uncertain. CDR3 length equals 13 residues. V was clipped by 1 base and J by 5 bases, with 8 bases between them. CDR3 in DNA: TGTGCCAGCAGTTTAGTCCCTCGGGAGACCCAGTACTTC. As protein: CASSLVPRETQYF.

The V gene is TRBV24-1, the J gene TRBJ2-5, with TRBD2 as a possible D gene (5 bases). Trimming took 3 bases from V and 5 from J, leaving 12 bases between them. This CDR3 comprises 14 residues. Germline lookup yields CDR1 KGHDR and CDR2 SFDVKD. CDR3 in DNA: TGTGCCACCAGTGATGACGGGGTGAGGGAGACCCAGTACTTC. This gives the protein CATSDDGVRETQYF.

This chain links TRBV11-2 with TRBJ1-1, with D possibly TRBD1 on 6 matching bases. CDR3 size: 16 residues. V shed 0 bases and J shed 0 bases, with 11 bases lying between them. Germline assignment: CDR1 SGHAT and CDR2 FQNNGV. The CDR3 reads CASSLDFGTMNTEAFF. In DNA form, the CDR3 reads TGTGCCAGCAGCTTAGATTTTGGGACAATGAACACTGAAGCTTTCTTT.

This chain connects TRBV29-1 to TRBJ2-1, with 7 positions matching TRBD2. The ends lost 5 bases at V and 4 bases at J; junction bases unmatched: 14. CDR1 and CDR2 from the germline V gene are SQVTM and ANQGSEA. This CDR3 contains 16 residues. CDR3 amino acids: CSVFKGGSFSYNEQFF. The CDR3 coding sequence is TGCAGCGTTTTCAAAGGCGGGAGTTTCTCTTACAATGAGCAGTTCTTC.

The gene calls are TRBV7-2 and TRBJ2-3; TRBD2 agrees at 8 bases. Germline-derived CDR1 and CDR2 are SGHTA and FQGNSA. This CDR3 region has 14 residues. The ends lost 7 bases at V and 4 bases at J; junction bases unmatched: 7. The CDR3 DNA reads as TGTGCCAGCAAAGGGACTAGTGGTGCAGATACGCAGTATTTT. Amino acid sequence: CASKGTSGADTQYF.

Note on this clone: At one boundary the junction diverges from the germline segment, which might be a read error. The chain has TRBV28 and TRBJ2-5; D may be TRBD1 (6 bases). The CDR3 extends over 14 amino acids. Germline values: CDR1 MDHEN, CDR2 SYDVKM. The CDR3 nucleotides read TGTGCCACCAGTTTAACAGGGCTACCAGAGACCCAGTACTTC. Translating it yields CATSLTGLPETQYF.

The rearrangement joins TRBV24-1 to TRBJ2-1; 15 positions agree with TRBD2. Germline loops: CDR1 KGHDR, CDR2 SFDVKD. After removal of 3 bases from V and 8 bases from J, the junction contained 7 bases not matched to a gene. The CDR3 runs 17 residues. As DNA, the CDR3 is TGTGCCACCAGTGATCCCGGGACTAGCGGGAGGAGGGATGAGCAGTTCTTC. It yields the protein CATSDPGTSGRRDEQFF.

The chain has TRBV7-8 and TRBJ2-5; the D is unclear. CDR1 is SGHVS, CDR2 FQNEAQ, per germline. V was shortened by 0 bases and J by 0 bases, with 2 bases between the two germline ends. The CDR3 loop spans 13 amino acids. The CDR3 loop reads CASSLADQETQYF. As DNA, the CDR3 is TGTGCCAGCAGCTTAGCCGACCAAGAGACCCAGTACTTC.

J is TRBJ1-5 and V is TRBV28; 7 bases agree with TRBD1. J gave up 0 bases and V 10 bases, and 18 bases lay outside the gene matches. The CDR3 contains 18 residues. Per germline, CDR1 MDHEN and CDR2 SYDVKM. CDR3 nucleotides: TGTGCCACCTTCAGTTTAACGGGACAGCACTATAGCAATCAGCCCCAGCATTTT. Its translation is CATFSLTGQHYSNQPQHF.

The CDR3 DNA sequence: TGTGCCTGTCCAAGAACGGGACTAGGCAATGAGCAGTTCTTC. Amino acids: CACPRTGLGNEQFF. This chain connects TRBV30 to TRBJ2-1, with 8 bases fitting TRBD2. Germline V lookup: CDR1 GTSNPN, CDR2 SVGIG (reference sequence). The CDR3 has 14 residues. The junction had 10 bases not matched to a gene; V was cut back by 6 bases and J by 6 bases.

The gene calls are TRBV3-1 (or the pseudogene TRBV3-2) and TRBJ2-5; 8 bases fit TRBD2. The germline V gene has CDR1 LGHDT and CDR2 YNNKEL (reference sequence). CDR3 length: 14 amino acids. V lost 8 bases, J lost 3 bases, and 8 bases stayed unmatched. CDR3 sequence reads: CASQKSAGEETQYF. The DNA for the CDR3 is TGTGCCAGCCAGAAGTCAGCGGGAGAAGAGACCCAGTACTTC.

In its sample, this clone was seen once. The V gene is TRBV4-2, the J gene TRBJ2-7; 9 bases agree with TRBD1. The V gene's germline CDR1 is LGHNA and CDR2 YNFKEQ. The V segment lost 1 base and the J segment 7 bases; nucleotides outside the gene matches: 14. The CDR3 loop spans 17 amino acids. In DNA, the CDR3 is TGTGCCAGCAGCCAAGGGAGGATAGGACAGGGGACTGTTGAGCAGTACTTC. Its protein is CASSQGRIGQGTVEQYF.

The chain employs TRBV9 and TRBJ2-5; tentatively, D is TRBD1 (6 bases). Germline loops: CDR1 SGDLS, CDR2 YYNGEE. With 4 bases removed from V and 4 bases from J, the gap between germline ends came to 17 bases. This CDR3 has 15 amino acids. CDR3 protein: CASSTTAGVGETQYF. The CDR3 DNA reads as TGTGCCAGCAGCACGACAGCAGGGGTTGGAGAGACCCAGTACTTC.

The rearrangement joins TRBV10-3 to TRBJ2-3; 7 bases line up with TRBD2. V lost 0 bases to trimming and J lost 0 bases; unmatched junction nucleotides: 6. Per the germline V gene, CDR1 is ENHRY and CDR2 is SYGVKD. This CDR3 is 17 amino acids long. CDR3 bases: TGTGCCATCAGTGAGTCGTCTAGCGGACTAAGCACAGATACGCAGTATTTT. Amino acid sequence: CAISESSSGLSTDTQYF.

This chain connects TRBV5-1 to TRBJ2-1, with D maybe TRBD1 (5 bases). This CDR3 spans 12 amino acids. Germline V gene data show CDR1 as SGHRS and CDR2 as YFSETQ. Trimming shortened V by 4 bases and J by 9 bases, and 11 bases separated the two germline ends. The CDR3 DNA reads TGCGCCAGCAGCCCCCAGGGCGCTGAGCAGTTCTTC. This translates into CASSPQGAEQFF.

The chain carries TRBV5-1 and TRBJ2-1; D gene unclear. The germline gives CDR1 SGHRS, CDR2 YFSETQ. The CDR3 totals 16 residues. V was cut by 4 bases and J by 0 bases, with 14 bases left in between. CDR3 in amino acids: CASSPFYPSSYNEQFF. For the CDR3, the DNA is TGCGCCAGCAGCCCCTTTTATCCGAGCTCCTACAATGAGCAGTTCTTC.

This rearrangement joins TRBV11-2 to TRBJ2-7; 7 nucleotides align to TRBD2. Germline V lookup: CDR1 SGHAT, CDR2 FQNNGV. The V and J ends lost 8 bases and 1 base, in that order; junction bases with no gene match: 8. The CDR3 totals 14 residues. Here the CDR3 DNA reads TGTGCCAGCGCCAGGACTAGATCATCCTACGAGCAGTACTTC. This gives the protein CASARTRSSYEQYF.

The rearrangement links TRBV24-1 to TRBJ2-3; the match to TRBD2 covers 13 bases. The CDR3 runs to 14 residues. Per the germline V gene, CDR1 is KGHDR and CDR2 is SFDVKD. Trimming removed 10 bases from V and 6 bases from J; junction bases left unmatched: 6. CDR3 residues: CATATSGRPDTQYF. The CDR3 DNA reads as TGTGCCACTGCGACTAGCGGGAGGCCGGATACGCAGTATTTT.

Here the CDR3 reads CASSQEWGQGKTQYF. In nucleotides, the CDR3 is TGCGCCAGCAGCCAAGAATGGGGACAGGGGAAGACCCAGTACTTC. V usage is TRBV4-1 and J usage is TRBJ2-5; 10 bases line up with TRBD1. The CDR3 consists of 15 residues. V shed 0 bases and J 6 bases; nucleotides not matched to a gene: 4. The germline CDR1 and CDR2 sequences are MGHRA and YSYEKL.

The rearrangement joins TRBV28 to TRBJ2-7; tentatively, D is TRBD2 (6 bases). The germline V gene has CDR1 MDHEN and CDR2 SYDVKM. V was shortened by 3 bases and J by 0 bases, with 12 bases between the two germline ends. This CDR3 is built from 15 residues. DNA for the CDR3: TGTGCCAGCAGTTTGCCGTGGGGGGACTCCTACGAGCAGTACTTC. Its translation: CASSLPWGDSYEQYF.

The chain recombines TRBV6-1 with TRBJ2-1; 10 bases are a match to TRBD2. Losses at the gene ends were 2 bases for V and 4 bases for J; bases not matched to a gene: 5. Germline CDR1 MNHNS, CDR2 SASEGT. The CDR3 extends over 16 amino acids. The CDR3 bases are TGTGCCAGCAGTGAACTAGCGGGAGCCTCTTACAATGAGCAGTTCTTC. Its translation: CASSELAGASYNEQFF.